Listed here are 2 T cell receptor beta chains from one sample, sequenced in a study of T cell responses to AZD1222 COVID-19 vaccine. Measured with immunoSEQ multiplex PCR; TCRdb has only the in-frame clones, and not every one. Counted here are 130,000 to 150,000 clones, about 87% occurring once; the ten biggest clones make up approximately 2.3%. The input for sequencing was peripheral blood, taken on day 0 of AZD1222 vaccination. The receptors come from an adult in good health.

This chain connects TRBV2 to TRBJ2-1; no definite D call. Per the germline V gene, CDR1 is SNHLY and CDR2 is FYNNEI. The CDR3 covers 13 residues. With 4 bases removed from V and 9 bases from J, the gap between germline ends came to 13 bases. This CDR3 is CASSVESVPEQFF. The CDR3 coding sequence is TGTGCCAGCAGTGTCGAATCGGTGCCTGAGCAGTTCTTC.

This clone came up a few times. The rearrangement joins TRBV9 to TRBJ1-5; D might be TRBD1 (6 bases). V was shortened by 2 bases and J by 2 bases, with 11 bases between the two germline ends. Germline V gene lookup returns CDR1 SGDLS and CDR2 YYNGEE. The CDR3 is 15 residues long. The CDR3 nucleotides are TGTGCCAGCAGCGTTTCAGGGGTGGGCAATCAGCCCCAGCATTTT. This translates into CASSVSGVGNQPQHF.